One sample yielded the 25 T cell receptor beta chains listed below, sequenced in a study of blood T cell repertoires in COVID-19 (dated by TCRdb to the early 2020s). The library was obtained by the immunoSEQ multiplex PCR assay. TCRdb obtained this table from immuneACCESS and retained in-frame rearrangements with V and J assigned. These tables miss some clones; where compared with another copy, unresolved V genes account for less than half of the shortfall, and the remainder is unexplained. This sample holds some 180,000 clones; 70% to 80% were observed only once. The biggest ten clones account for 13% to 15% of the sample. Input material: PBMCs or T cells enriched from blood (not recorded which). The receptors stem from a man in his fifties or sixties who had been exposed to COVID-19.

V and J are TRBV27 and TRBJ2-5; D might be TRBD1 (8 bases). CDR3 length: 16 residues. Germline lookup yields CDR1 MNHEY and CDR2 SMNVEV (reference sequence). Trimming removed 5 bases at V and 0 bases at J, with 16 bases between. This CDR3 reads CASSKGQGGYQETQYF. CDR3 bases: TGTGCCAGCAGTAAAGGACAGGGAGGGTACCAAGAGACCCAGTACTTC.

This chain uses TRBV5-1 with TRBJ2-2; TRBD2 matches 10 bases. The CDR3 has 17 amino acids. J was trimmed by 2 bases and V by 4 bases; bases with no gene match: 8. Per germline, CDR1 SGHRS and CDR2 YFSETQ. CDR3 residues: CASSASIAGGNTGELFF. The CDR3 bases are TGCGCCAGCAGCGCATCGATAGCGGGAGGAAACACCGGGGAGCTGTTTTTT.

The chain is built from TRBV7-6 and TRBJ2-5, with TRBD2 matching 8 bases. Germline V gene lookup returns CDR1 SGHVS and CDR2 FNYEAQ. This CDR3 is 16 amino acids long. The junction had 10 bases not matched to a gene; V was cut back by 5 bases and J by 2 bases. The CDR3 bases are TGTGCCAGCAGCCCATACGGGGGGGGAAATCAAGAGACCCAGTACTTC. It translates to CASSPYGGGNQETQYF.

This chain connects TRBV7-9 to TRBJ2-1; weak D call: TRBD2 (5 bases). This CDR3 is 15 amino acids long. CDR1 SEHNR and CDR2 FQNEAQ come from the germline V gene (reference sequence). The germline V and J ends were trimmed by 2 bases and 0 bases, with 8 bases remaining between them. CDR3 sequence reads: CASSLSGSSYNEQFF. CDR3 in DNA: TGTGCCAGCAGCTTATCGGGAAGCTCCTACAATGAGCAGTTCTTC.

The chain carries TRBV28 and TRBJ1-5; D is ambiguous. Germline CDR1 reads MDHEN; CDR2 reads SYDVKM. The CDR3 is 12 amino acids. V was cut by 6 bases and J by 5 bases, with 8 bases left in between. Here the CDR3 DNA reads TGTGCCAGCAGGTCAAATCATCAGCCCCAGCATTTT. It specifies CASRSNHQPQHF. Together with reference TRBV28 and TRBJ1-5, the CDR3 gives the full variable domain: DVKVTQSSRYLVKRTGEKVFLECVQDMDHENMFWYRQDPGLGLRLIYFSYDVKMKEKGDIPEGYSVSREKKERFSLILESASTNQTSMYLCASRSNHQPQHFGDGTRLSIL.

This clone was observed a single time. The chain recombines TRBV7-2 with TRBJ2-3; 8 bases agree with TRBD2. The J segment lost 3 bases and the V segment lost 3 bases, leaving 2 bases of the junction unmatched. The CDR3 totals 14 residues. Germline CDR1 and CDR2: SGHTA and FQGNSA. CDR3 sequence: CASSLGLVTDTQYF. The CDR3 DNA sequence: TGTGCCAGCAGCTTGGGACTAGTTACAGATACGCAGTATTTT.

The genes are TRBV5-1 and TRBJ1-1; maybe TRBD1 (5 bases). V was shortened by 0 bases and J by 4 bases, with 13 bases between the two germline ends. This CDR3 contains 15 residues. From germline, CDR1 is SGHRS and CDR2 YFSETQ. The CDR3 bases are TGCGCCAGCAGCTTGGCTGGGGGGATGAGCACTGAAGCTTTCTTT. It specifies CASSLAGGMSTEAFF.

V usage is TRBV25-1 and J usage is TRBJ1-3; 8 nucleotides agree with TRBD1. V lost 4 bases and J lost 4; bases outside the gene matches: 6. The CDR3 is 15 amino acids. In germline, CDR1 is MGHDK, CDR2 SYGVNS. The CDR3 coding sequence is TGTGCCAGCAGTGCCAATACAGGGGGGGGAAACACCATATATTTT. Translating gives CASSANTGGGNTIYF.

This sequence joins TRBV4-3 and TRBJ1-2; no definite D call. V lost 0 bases and J 4 bases, leaving 12 bases between the germline ends. Germline V lookup: CDR1 LGHNA, CDR2 YSLEER. CDR3 length: 15 residues. The CDR3 bases are TGCGCCAGCAGCCAAGACGATGCTAGCTTCTATGGCTACACCTTC. Encoded protein: CASSQDDASFYGYTF.

The CDR3 reads CSILGTSGYNEQFF. The CDR3 nucleotides read TGCAGCATCCTCGGGACTAGCGGTTACAATGAGCAGTTCTTC. This chain connects TRBV29-1 to TRBJ2-1, with 11 bases that match TRBD2. V lost 8 bases to trimming and J lost 4 bases; unmatched junction nucleotides: 7. This CDR3 spans 14 amino acids. Per the germline V gene, CDR1 is SQVTM and CDR2 is ANQGSEA.

J is TRBJ2-1 and V is TRBV6-7; the match to TRBD1 covers 8 bases. TRBV6-7 is treated as an ORF (open reading frame) with a function not yet certain. The CDR3 covers 17 residues. Losses at the gene ends were 0 bases for V and 1 base for J; bases not matched to a gene: 5. The CDR3 region is CASSYSRQGASYNEQFF. Here the CDR3 DNA reads TGTGCCAGCAGTTACTCACGGCAGGGGGCATCCTACAATGAGCAGTTCTTC.

The chain links TRBV5-1 to TRBJ2-7, with D maybe TRBD1 (6 bases). The germline V gene has CDR1 SGHRS and CDR2 YFSETQ. V was pared by 4 bases and J by 3 bases, with 17 bases between. The CDR3 has 15 residues. The chain's CDR3 is CASSPTGFGDYEQYF. As DNA, the CDR3 is TGCGCCAGCAGCCCCACAGGGTTTGGGGACTACGAGCAGTACTTC.

This chain joins TRBV3-1 (or the pseudogene TRBV3-2) and TRBJ2-1; D might be TRBD1 (5 bases). CDR3 size: 14 residues. Germline assignment: CDR1 LGHDT and CDR2 YNNKEL (reference sequence). Trimming removed 0 bases from V and 10 bases from J, with 13 bases in between. In nucleotides, the CDR3 is TGTGCCAGCAGCCAAGACTCTACAGGTTTCGAGCAGTTCTTC. Its translation: CASSQDSTGFEQFF.

The chain couples TRBV9 to TRBJ2-1; 8 bases map to TRBD2. This CDR3 spans 16 amino acids. Germline CDR1 reads SGDLS; CDR2 reads YYNGEE. J gave up 5 bases and V 0 bases, and 7 bases lay outside the gene matches. The CDR3 DNA reads as TGTGCCAGCAGCGTAGTTGGGGGCGGGGGGCACAATGAGCAGTTCTTC. It specifies CASSVVGGGGHNEQFF.

The V and J genes are TRBV13 and TRBJ2-1, with a possible D match to TRBD2 (6 bases). CDR3 length: 15 amino acids. V was pared by 3 bases and J by 3 bases, with 12 bases between. Germline V gene sequence: CDR1 PRHDT, CDR2 FYEKMQ (reference sequence). The CDR3 sequence is CASSFTGVVYNEQFF. The CDR3 region has the DNA TGTGCCAGCAGCTTTACGGGAGTCGTCTACAATGAGCAGTTCTTC.

This clone was counted only a few times. The gene calls are TRBV30 and TRBJ2-7, with 7 bases that match TRBD2. V trimming: 5 bases; J trimming: 6 bases; junction bases outside the gene matches: 7. The CDR3 loop spans 12 amino acids. CDR1 GTSNPN and CDR2 SVGIG come from the germline V gene (reference sequence). The CDR3 nucleotides are TGTGCCTGGGGCGGGACTACTAGCGAGCAGTACTTC. Its protein is CAWGGTTSEQYF.

The chain combines TRBV5-1 with TRBJ2-1; 7 bases map to TRBD1. The CDR3 covers 14 residues. In germline, CDR1 is SGHRS, CDR2 YFSETQ. Trimming took 2 bases from V and 7 from J; bases not matched to a gene: 6. Here the CDR3 reads CASSFTGAENEQFF. The CDR3 nucleotides are TGCGCCAGCAGCTTCACAGGGGCGGAGAATGAGCAGTTCTTC.

The chain has TRBV4-2 and TRBJ2-3, with 8 bases fitting TRBD2. The CDR3 is 15 amino acids. CDR1 is LGHNA, CDR2 YNFKEQ, per germline. J lost 1 base, V lost 3 bases, and 3 bases had no gene match. CDR3 residues: CASSQGLGGTDTQYF. Here the CDR3 DNA reads TGTGCCAGCAGCCAGGGACTAGGCGGCACAGATACGCAGTATTTT.

The chain carries TRBV7-3 and TRBJ1-4; possible D gene TRBD1, 5 bases. The V and J ends lost 2 bases and 0 bases respectively, with 13 bases between them. The CDR3 spans 17 residues. Germline lookup yields CDR1 SGHTA and CDR2 FQGTGA. CDR3 DNA: TGTGCCAGCAGCTTATTCAGGGCGGGGACAACTAATGAAAAACTGTTTTTT. It translates to CASSLFRAGTTNEKLFF.

The table lists this clone with a few counts. The chain links TRBV11-3 to TRBJ2-3; D may be TRBD1 (6 bases). The CDR3 is made up of 14 amino acids. Per the germline V gene, CDR1 is SGHNT and CDR2 is YENEEA. V shed 5 bases and J shed 2 bases, with 11 bases lying between them. This CDR3 reads CASSQGLNTDTQYF. Here the CDR3 DNA reads TGTGCCAGCAGCCAGGGGCTTAACACAGATACGCAGTATTTT.

This rearrangement joins TRBV18 to TRBJ1-2; 7 bases map to TRBD1. The V gene's germline CDR1 is KGHSH and CDR2 LQKENI. This CDR3 region has 15 residues. Germline trimming cut 8 bases from V and 5 bases from J; bases unmatched to any gene: 14. DNA of the CDR3: TGTGCCAGCGTCACGAAGGGGGCTTTGGGGTATGGCTACACCTTC. It specifies CASVTKGALGYGYTF.

The rearrangement links TRBV10-3 to TRBJ1-5; no reliable D call. This CDR3 is built from 14 residues. The germline V gene encodes CDR1 ENHRY and CDR2 SYGVKD. The germline V and J ends were trimmed by 4 bases and 3 bases, with 10 bases remaining between them. CDR3 loop: CAISADTHNQPQHF. CDR3 coding DNA: TGTGCCATCAGTGCTGACACCCACAATCAGCCCCAGCATTTT.

The chain is built from TRBV10-2 and TRBJ1-6; 8 bases fit TRBD1. Germline V CDR1 and CDR2: WSHSY, SAAADI. The CDR3 is made up of 15 amino acids. V trimming: 4 bases; J trimming: 7 bases; junction bases outside the gene matches: 6. CDR3 DNA sequence: TGCGCCAGCAGTGGGTGGACAGGGCAAAATTCACCCCTCCACTTT. Protein: CASSGWTGQNSPLHF.

This chain uses TRBV27 with TRBJ2-3; 9 nucleotides line up with TRBD2. Germline loops: CDR1 MNHEY, CDR2 SMNVEV (reference sequence). The CDR3 is made up of 14 amino acids. V shed 8 bases and J 2 bases; nucleotides not matched to a gene: 5. The CDR3 protein is CASRSGSPTDTQYF. The DNA of the CDR3 is TGTGCCAGCCGTAGCGGGAGTCCCACAGATACGCAGTATTTT.

This sequence joins TRBV2 and TRBJ1-5, with TRBD1 matching over 9 bases. CDR1 SNHLY and CDR2 FYNNEI come from the germline V gene. Trimming took 7 bases from V and 4 from J; bases not matched to a gene: 11. This CDR3 comprises 16 residues. CDR3 DNA: TGTGCCAGCACTCGGGACAGGGAGGTTTTGAATCAGCCCCAGCATTTT. Translation gives CASTRDREVLNQPQHF.